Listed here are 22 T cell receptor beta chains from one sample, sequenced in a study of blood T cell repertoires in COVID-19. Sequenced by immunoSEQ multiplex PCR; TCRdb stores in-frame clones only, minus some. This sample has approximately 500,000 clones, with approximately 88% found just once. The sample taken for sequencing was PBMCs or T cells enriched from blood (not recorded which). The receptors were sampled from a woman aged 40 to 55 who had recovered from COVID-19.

The CDR3: CASSDGTGVVTEAFF. The CDR3 nucleotides are TGTGCCAGCAGTGACGGGACAGGGGTTGTCACTGAAGCTTTCTTT. This chain joins TRBV6-4 and TRBJ1-1; the match to TRBD1 covers 10 bases. Germline V gives CDR1 MRHNA, CDR2 SNTAGT. The trim removed 2 bases at V and 4 bases at J, leaving 4 bases unmatched. The CDR3 has 15 amino acids.

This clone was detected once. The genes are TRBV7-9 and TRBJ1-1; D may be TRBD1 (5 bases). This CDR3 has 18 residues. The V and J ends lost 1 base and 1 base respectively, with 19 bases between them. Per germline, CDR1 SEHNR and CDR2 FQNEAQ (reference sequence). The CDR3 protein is CASSLVGRGGAQNTEAFF. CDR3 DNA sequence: TGTGCCAGCAGCTTAGTAGGCAGAGGAGGGGCCCAGAACACTGAAGCTTTCTTT.

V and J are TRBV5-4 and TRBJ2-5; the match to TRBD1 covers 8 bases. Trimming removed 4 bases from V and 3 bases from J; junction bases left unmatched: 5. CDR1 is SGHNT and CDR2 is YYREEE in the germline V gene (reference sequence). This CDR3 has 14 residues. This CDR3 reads CASSKKTGEETQYF. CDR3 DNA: TGTGCCAGCAGCAAAAAGACAGGGGAAGAGACCCAGTACTTC.

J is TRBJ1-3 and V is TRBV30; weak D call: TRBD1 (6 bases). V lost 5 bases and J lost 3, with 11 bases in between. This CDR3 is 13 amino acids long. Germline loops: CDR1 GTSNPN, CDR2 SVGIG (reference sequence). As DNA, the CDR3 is TGTGCCTGGGCCAGGGGCGGTGGAAACACCATATATTTT. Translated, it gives CAWARGGGNTIYF.

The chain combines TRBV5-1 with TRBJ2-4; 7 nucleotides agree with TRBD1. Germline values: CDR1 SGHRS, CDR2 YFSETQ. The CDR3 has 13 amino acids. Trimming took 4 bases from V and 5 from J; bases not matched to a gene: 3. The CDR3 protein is CASSVDRENIQYF. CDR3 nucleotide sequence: TGCGCCAGCAGCGTAGACAGGGAAAACATTCAGTACTTC.

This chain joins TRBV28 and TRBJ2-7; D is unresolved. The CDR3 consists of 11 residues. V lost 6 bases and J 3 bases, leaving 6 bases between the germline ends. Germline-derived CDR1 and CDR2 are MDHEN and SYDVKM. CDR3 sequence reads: CASSLIYEQYF. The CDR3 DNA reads TGTGCCAGCAGCCTTATCTACGAGCAGTACTTC.

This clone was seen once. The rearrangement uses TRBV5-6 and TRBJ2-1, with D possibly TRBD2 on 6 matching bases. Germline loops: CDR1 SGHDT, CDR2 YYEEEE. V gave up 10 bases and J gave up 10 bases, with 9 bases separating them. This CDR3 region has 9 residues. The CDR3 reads CASGREQFF. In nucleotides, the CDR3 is TGTGCCTCAGGGAGGGAGCAGTTCTTC.

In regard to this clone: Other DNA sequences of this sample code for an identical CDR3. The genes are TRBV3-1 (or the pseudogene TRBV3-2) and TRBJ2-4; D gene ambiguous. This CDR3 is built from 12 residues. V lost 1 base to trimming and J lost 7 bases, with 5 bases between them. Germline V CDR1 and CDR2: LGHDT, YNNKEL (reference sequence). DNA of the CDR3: TGTGCCAGCAGCCAAGTGAGGAACATTCAGTACTTC. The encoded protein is CASSQVRNIQYF.

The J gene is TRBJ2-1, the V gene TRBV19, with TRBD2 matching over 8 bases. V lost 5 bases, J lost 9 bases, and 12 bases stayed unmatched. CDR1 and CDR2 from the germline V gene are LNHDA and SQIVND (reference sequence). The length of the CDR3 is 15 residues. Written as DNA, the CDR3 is TGTGCCAGTAGTTTCGGTTTAGCGGGGTTTCTTGAGCAGTTCTTC. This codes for CASSFGLAGFLEQFF.

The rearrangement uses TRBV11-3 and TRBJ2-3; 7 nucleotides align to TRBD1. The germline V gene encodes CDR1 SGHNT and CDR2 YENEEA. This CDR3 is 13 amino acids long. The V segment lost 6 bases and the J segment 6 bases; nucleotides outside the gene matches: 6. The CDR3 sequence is CASSRIRGDTQYF. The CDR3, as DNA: TGTGCCAGCAGTAGGATCAGGGGGGATACGCAGTATTTT.

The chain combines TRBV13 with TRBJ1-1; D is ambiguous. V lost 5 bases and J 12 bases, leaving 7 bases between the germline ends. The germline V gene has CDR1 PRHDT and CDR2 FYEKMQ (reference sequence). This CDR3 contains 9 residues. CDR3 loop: CASSPYSFF. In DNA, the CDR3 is TGTGCCAGCAGCCCGTATTCTTTCTTT.

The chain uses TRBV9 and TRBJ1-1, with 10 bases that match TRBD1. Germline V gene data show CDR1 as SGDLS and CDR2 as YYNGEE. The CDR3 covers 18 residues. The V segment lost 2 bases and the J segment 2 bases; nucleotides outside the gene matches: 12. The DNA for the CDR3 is TGTGCCAGCAGCGTGGATAGGGACAGGGGCGTGATTAACACTGAAGCTTTCTTT. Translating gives CASSVDRDRGVINTEAFF.

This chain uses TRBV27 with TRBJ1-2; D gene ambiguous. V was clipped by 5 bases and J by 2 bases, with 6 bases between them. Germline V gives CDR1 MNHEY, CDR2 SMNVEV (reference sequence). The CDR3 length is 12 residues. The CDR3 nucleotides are TGTGCCAGCAGTCGCGGGAACTATGGCTACACCTTC. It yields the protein CASSRGNYGYTF.

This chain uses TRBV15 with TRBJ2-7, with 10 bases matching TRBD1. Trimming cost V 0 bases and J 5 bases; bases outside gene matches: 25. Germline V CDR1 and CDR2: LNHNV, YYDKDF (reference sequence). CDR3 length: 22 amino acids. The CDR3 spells CATSRDKAFPGQGWLAIHEQYF. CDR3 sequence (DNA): TGTGCCACCAGCAGAGATAAAGCCTTCCCGGGACAGGGGTGGCTAGCGATCCACGAGCAGTACTTC. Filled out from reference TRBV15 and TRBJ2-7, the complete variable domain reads DAMVIQNPRYQVTQFGKPVTLSCSQTLNHNVMYWYQQKSSQAPKLLFHYYDKDFNNEADTPDNFQSRRPNTSFCFLDIRSPGLGDTAMYLCATSRDKAFPGQGWLAIHEQYFGPGTRLTVT.

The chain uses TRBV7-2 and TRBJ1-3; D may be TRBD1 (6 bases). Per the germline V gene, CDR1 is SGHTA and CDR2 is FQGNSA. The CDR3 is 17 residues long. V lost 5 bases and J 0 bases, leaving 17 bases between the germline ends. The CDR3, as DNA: TGTGCCAGCAGCCTTAGTAGCACAGGGAGCTCTGGAAACACCATATATTTT. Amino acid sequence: CASSLSSTGSSGNTIYF.

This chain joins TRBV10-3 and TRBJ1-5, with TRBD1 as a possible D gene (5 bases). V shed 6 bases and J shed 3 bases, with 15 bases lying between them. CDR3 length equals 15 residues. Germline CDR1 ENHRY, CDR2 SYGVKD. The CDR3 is CAISDPRAPNQPQHF. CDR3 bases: TGTGCCATCAGCGACCCCAGGGCCCCCAATCAGCCCCAGCATTTT.

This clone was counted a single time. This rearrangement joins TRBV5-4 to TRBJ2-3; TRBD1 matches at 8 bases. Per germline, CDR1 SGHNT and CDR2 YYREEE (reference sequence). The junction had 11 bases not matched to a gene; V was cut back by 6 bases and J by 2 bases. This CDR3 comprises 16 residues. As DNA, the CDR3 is TGTGCCAGCAAGACCTTCGGGGACAGGCTCACAGATACGCAGTATTTT. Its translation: CASKTFGDRLTDTQYF.

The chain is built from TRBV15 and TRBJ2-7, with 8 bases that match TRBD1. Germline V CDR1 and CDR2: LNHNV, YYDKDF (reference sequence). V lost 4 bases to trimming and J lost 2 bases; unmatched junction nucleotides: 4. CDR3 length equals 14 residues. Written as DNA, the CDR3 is TGTGCCACCAGCACACGCAGGGGGCCCTACGAGCAGTACTTC. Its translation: CATSTRRGPYEQYF.

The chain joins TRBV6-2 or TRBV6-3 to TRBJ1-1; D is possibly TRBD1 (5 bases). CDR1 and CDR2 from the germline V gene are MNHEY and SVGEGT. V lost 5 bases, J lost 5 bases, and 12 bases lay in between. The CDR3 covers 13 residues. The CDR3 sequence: CASSQQVGTEAFF. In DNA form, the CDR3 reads TGTGCCAGCAGTCAACAGGTGGGGACTGAAGCTTTCTTT.

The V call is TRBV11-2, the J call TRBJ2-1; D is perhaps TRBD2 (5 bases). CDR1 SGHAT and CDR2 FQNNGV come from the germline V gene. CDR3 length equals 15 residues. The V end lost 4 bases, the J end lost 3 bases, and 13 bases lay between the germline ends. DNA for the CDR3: TGTGCCAGCAGCTCTGTGAGAGGGATCTACAATGAGCAGTTCTTC. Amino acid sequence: CASSSVRGIYNEQFF.

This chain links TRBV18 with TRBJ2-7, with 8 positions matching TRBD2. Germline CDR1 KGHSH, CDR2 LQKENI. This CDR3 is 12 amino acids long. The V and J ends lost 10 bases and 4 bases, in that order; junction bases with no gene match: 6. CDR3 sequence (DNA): TGTGCCACCGGGACTAGTACTTACGAGCAGTACTTC. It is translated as CATGTSTYEQYF.

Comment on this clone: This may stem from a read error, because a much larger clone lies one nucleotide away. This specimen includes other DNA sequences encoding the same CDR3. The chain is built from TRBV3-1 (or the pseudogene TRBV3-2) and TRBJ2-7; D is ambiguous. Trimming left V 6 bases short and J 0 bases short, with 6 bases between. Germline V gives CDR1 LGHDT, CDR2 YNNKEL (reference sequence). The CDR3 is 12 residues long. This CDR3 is CASSPSSYEQYF. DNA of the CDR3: TGTGCCAGCAGTCCCAGCTCCTACGAGCAGTACTTC.